The T cell receptor (beta chain) under discussion was sequenced for a study of early T cells in non-severe SARS-CoV-2 infection. Individual cDNA molecules received unique molecular identifiers. MiXCR was run by TCRdb on the 5' RACE reads, yielding one entry per CDR3 protein. Among 60,000 to 75,000 distinct CDR3 sequences listed, roughly 13% were seen once. Trimming removed 3 bases from V and 0 bases from J, with 4 bases in between. The CDR3 has 13 amino acids. Germline CDR1 MRHNA, CDR2 SNTAGT. The input for sequencing was whole blood, taken at baseline. The sequence came from an adult who was a healthcare worker with PCR-confirmed SARS-CoV-2 infection or an uninfected control (not recorded which). The chain employs TRBV6-4 and TRBJ2-3; D is undetermined. The CDR3 DNA reads as TGTGCCAGCAGTGAAAGTAGCACAGATACGCAGTATTTT. This encodes CASSESSTDTQYF.